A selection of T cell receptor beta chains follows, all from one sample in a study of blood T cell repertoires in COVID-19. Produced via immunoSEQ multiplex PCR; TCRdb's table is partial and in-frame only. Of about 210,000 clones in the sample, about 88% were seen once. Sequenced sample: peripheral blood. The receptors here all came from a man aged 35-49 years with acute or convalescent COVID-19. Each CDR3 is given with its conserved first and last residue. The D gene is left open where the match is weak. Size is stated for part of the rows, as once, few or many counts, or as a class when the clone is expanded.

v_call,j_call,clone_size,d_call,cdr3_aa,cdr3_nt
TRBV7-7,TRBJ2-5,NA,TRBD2,CASSRAASGKVRETQYF,TGTGCTAGCAGCCGGGCGGCTAGCGGAAAAGTCCGGGAGACCCAGTACTTC
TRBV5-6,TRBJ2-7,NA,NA,CASSRRAGADYEQYF,TGTGCCAGCAGCCGTAGGGCGGGGGCGGACTACGAGCAGTACTTC
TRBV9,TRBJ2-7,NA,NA,CASSVADMDEQYF,TGTGCCAGCAGCGTAGCAGACATGGACGAGCAGTACTTC
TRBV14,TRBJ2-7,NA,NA,CASSHVLGPYEQYF,TGTGCCAGCAGCCACGTCCTTGGGCCTTACGAGCAGTACTTC
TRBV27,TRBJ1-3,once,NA,CASSPQGSGNTIYF,TGTGCCAGCAGTCCACAGGGCTCTGGAAACACCATATATTTT
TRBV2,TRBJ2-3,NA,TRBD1,CASSWDSKGKDTQYF,TGTGCCAGCAGTTGGGACAGCAAAGGAAAAGATACGCAGTATTTT
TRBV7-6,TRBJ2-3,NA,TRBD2,CASSSLGLGGLGDTQYF,TGTGCCAGCAGCTCCCTCGGACTAGGAGGTCTCGGAGATACGCAGTATTTT
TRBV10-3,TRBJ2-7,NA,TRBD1,CAISERGDRGGEQYF,TGTGCCATCAGTGAAAGGGGCGACAGGGGCGGCGAGCAGTACTTC
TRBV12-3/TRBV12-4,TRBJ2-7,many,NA,CASRAGPYEQYF,TGTGCCAGCAGGGCAGGCCCCTACGAGCAGTACTTC
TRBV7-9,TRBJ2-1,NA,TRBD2,CASSLRWEGNEQFF,TGTGCCAGCAGCTTAAGGTGGGAGGGTAATGAGCAGTTCTTC
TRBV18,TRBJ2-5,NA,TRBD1,CASSPNRGRIQETQYF,TGTGCCAGCTCACCAAACAGGGGGCGCATACAAGAGACCCAGTACTTC
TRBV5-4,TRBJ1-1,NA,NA,CASSPKGGADTEAFF,TGTGCCAGCAGCCCAAAAGGGGGTGCGGACACTGAAGCTTTCTTT
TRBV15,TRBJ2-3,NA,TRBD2,CATSNRLAGPTDTQYF,TGTGCCACCAGCAACCGACTAGCGGGACCAACAGATACGCAGTATTTT
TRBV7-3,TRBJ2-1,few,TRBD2,CASSGGTSGSNEQFF,TGTGCCAGCAGCGGCGGGACTAGCGGGAGTAATGAGCAGTTCTTC
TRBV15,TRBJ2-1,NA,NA,CATSRDRHYNEQFF,TGTGCCACCAGCAGAGACAGACACTACAATGAGCAGTTCTTC